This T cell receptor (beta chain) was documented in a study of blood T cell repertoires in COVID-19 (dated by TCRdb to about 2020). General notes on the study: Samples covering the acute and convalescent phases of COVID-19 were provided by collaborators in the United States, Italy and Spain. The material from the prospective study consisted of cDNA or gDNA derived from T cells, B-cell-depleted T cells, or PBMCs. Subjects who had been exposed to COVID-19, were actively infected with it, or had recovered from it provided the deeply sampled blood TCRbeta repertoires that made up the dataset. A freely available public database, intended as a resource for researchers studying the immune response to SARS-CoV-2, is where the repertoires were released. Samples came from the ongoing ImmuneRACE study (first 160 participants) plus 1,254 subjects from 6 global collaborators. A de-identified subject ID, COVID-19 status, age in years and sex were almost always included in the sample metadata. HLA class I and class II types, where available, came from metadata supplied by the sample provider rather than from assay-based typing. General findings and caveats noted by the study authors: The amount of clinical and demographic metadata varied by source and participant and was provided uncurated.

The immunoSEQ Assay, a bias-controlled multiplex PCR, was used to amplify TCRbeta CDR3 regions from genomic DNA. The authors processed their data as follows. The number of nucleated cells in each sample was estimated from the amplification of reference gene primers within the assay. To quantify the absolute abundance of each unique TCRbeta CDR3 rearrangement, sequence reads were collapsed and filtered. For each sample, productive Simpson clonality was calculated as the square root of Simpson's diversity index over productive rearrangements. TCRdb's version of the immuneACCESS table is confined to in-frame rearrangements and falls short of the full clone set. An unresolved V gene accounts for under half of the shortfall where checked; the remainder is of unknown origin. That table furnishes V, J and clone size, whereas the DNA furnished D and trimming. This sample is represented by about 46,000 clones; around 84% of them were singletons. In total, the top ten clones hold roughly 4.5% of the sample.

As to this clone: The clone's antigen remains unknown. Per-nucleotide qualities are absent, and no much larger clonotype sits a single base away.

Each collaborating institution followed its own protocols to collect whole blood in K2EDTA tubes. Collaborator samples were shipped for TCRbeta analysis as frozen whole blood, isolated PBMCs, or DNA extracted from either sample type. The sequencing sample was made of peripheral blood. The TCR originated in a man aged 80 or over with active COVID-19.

CDR3 reads: CASTGLWMDSPLHF. The base sequence is TGTGCCAGTACTGGACTCTGGATGGATTCACCCCTCCACTTT. The sequence joins TRBV19 to TRBJ1-6, with the D gene call left open. The germline V gene (reference sequence) gives CDR1 as LNHDA and CDR2 as SQIVND. From the cysteine through the phenylalanine, the CDR3 covers 14 amino acids. CDR3 DNA is the only sequence kept; it has 42 bases, read in frame from the first base. The junction shows trimming of 7 bases on V and 8 bases on J, plus 15 bases between the germline ends.